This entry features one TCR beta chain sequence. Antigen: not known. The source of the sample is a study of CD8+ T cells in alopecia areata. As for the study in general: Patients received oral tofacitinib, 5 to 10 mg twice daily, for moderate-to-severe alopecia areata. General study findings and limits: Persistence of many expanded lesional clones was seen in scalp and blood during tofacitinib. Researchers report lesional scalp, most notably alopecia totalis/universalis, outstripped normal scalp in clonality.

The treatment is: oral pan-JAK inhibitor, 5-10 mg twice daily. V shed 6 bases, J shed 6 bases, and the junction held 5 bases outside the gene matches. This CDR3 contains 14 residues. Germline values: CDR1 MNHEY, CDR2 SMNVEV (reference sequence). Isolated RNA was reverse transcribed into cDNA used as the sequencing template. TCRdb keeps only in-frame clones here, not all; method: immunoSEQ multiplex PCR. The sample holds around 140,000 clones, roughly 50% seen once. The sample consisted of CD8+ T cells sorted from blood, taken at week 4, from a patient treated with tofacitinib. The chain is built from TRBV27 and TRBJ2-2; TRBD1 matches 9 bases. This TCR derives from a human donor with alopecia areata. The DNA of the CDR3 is TGTGCCAGCAGCGGGACAGGGAAGGCCGGGGAGCTGTTTTTT. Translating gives CASSGTGKAGELFF.